These 18 T cell receptor beta chains originate from one sample sequenced in a study of patients and donors after allogeneic stem cell transplantation. From the RT-PCR reads, TCRdb called clonotypes with MiXCR, one entry per CDR3 protein. The table has 900,000 to 1,000,000 distinct CDR3 sequences, about a sixth seen once. Sequenced input: blood, either unsorted or a sorted T cell fraction (not recorded which). These receptors all stem from a human donor who was either an allogeneic HSCT recipient or a stem cell or donor lymphocyte infusion donor (not recorded which). It is not recorded whose cells these are; they may come from a transplant donor.

This clonotype was detected a few times. The CDR3 spells CATSDLPSGRARGEQFF. The CDR3 nucleotides read TGTGCCACCAGTGATTTGCCTAGCGGGAGGGCCAGGGGTGAGCAGTTCTTC. V and J are TRBV24-1 and TRBJ2-1, with 12 bases identical to TRBD2. Germline trimming cut 0 bases from V and 9 bases from J; bases unmatched to any gene: 8. CDR1 is KGHDR, CDR2 SFDVKD, per germline. There are 17 residues in the CDR3.

There are a few counts of this clonotype. The V gene is TRBV7-9, the J gene TRBJ1-6; no clear D. Trimming cost V 4 bases and J 2 bases, with 6 bases left between them. Germline V gives CDR1 SEHNR, CDR2 FQNEAQ (reference sequence). There are 14 residues in the CDR3. For the CDR3, the DNA is TGTGCCAGCAGCTCCCTGCCCTATAATTCACCCCTCCACTTT. This codes for CASSSLPYNSPLHF.

This clonotype was counted a few times. This chain links TRBV12-3 or TRBV12-4 with TRBJ1-2; 7 nucleotides align to TRBD1. J lost 0 bases, V lost 3 bases, and 7 bases had no gene match. This CDR3 spans 16 amino acids. The CDR3 loop reads CASSFRDRQTNYGYTF. CDR3 nucleotide sequence: TGTGCCAGCAGTTTTCGGGACAGACAGACTAACTATGGCTACACCTTC.

This chain uses TRBV12-3 or TRBV12-4 with TRBJ2-3; 11 positions match TRBD2. The CDR3 sequence is 17 residues long. The V gene end was trimmed by 1 base and the J gene end by 5 bases; junction bases not matched to a gene: 8. CDR3 nucleotides: TGTGCCAGCAGTTTAGTCCTTAGCGGGGGGGCCATAGATACGCAGTATTTT. Its translation is CASSLVLSGGAIDTQYF.

The chain employs TRBV5-1 and TRBJ2-2; no clear D. With 0 bases removed from V and 1 base from J, the gap between germline ends came to 7 bases. This CDR3 contains 15 residues. Per the germline V gene, CDR1 is SGHRS and CDR2 is YFSETQ. The CDR3, as DNA: TGCGCCAGCAGCTTGGCTGTCCTGAACACCGGGGAGCTGTTTTTT. Encoded protein: CASSLAVLNTGELFF.

A few counts support this clonotype. The chain combines TRBV29-1 with TRBJ2-1, with TRBD2 matching over 13 bases. Germline lookup yields CDR1 SQVTM and CDR2 ANQGSEA. The CDR3 has 16 amino acids. Trimming removed 5 bases from V and 2 bases from J; junction bases left unmatched: 6. The CDR3 protein is CSVIGTSGITYNEQFF. The CDR3 bases are TGCAGCGTTATCGGGACTAGCGGGATAACCTACAATGAGCAGTTCTTC.

This clonotype was counted between two and nine times. The V gene is TRBV4-3, the J gene TRBJ1-2; 8 bases align to TRBD1. CDR1 is LGHNA and CDR2 is YSLEER in the germline V gene. The CDR3 is made up of 15 amino acids. J gave up 6 bases and V 1 base, and 7 bases lay outside the gene matches. CDR3 DNA: TGCGCCAGCAGCCAAGGGGCACAGGGGGACGATGGCTACACCTTC. Translating it yields CASSQGAQGDDGYTF.

In its sample, this clonotype was seen a few times. The gene calls are TRBV4-3 and TRBJ2-7; D is ambiguous. The CDR3 consists of 16 residues. Looked up from germline, CDR1 is LGHNA and CDR2 is YSLEER. The ends were cut back, 2 bases at V and 0 bases at J, with 14 bases in the middle. The CDR3 coding sequence is TGCGCCAGCAGCCAAAACCACGGGCCTAGCTCCTACGAGCAGTACTTC. Its translation is CASSQNHGPSSYEQYF.

This clonotype was detected a few times. The V gene is TRBV5-1, the J gene TRBJ1-4; D might be TRBD1 (6 bases). Trimming stripped 0 bases from V and 10 bases from J, with 16 bases between. Germline CDR1 reads SGHRS; CDR2 reads YFSETQ. The CDR3 has 15 amino acids. CDR3 sequence: CASSLEGTRDGKLFF. In DNA, the CDR3 is TGCGCCAGCAGCTTGGAAGGGACAAGGGACGGAAAACTGTTTTTT.

This clonotype was seen more than once but under ten times. This chain joins TRBV11-2 and TRBJ2-3; D ambiguous. The V gene's germline CDR1 is SGHAT and CDR2 FQNNGV. V was clipped by 2 bases and J by 0 bases, with 12 bases between them. The CDR3 sequence is 16 residues long. The chain's CDR3 is CASSLSIRGSTDTQYF. Written as DNA, the CDR3 is TGTGCCAGCAGCTTATCTATACGCGGTAGCACAGATACGCAGTATTTT.

J is TRBJ2-1 and V is TRBV24-1, with TRBD2 matching over 8 bases. V gave up 3 bases and J gave up 4 bases; unmatched junction bases: 10. CDR1 is KGHDR, CDR2 SFDVKD, per germline. This CDR3 region has 17 residues. CDR3 in DNA: TGTGCCACCAGTGATCCCGGGAGGGAGGTCGGGTACAATGAGCAGTTCTTC. It yields the protein CATSDPGREVGYNEQFF.

The V gene is TRBV7-2, the J gene TRBJ1-2; 8 bases match TRBD1. The CDR3 is made up of 15 amino acids. Losses at the gene ends were 3 bases for V and 6 bases for J; bases not matched to a gene: 9. Germline loops: CDR1 SGHTA, CDR2 FQGNSA. The CDR3 protein is CASSFRWTGIDGYTF. The CDR3 DNA reads as TGTGCCAGCAGCTTCCGATGGACAGGGATAGATGGCTACACCTTC.

The V and J genes are TRBV20-1 and TRBJ1-4, with D unresolved. V shed 3 bases and J shed 5 bases, with 13 bases lying between them. CDR3 length: 14 amino acids. Germline-derived CDR1 and CDR2 are DFQATT and SNEGSKA (reference sequence). The CDR3 loop is CSASLGSENEKLFF. The CDR3 DNA reads TGCAGTGCTAGTTTGGGCAGCGAAAATGAAAAACTGTTTTTT.

The chain combines TRBV5-1 with TRBJ2-2; no definite D call. V was pared by 0 bases and J by 2 bases, with 14 bases between. CDR3 size: 17 residues. Per the germline V gene, CDR1 is SGHRS and CDR2 is YFSETQ. DNA for the CDR3: TGCGCCAGCAGCTTGGATTTAAGTAGGTCTAACACCGGGGAGCTGTTTTTT. Translation gives CASSLDLSRSNTGELFF.

This chain uses TRBV2 with TRBJ2-3, with D perhaps matching TRBD1 (5 bases). The CDR3 has 14 amino acids. The germline V gene encodes CDR1 SNHLY and CDR2 FYNNEI. The CDR3, as DNA: TGTGCTACACAGGTCCGAGTTTTCACAGATACGCAGTATTTT. Its protein product is CATQVRVFTDTQYF.

The V and J genes are TRBV5-8 and TRBJ1-6, with D unclear. CDR1 is SGHTS and CDR2 is YDEGEE in the germline V gene. The ends were cut back, 4 bases at V and 7 bases at J, with 15 bases in the middle. CDR3 length: 15 residues. Written as DNA, the CDR3 is TGTGCCAGCAGCGAAACAAGGACCTTCAATTCACCCCTCCACTTT. Protein product: CASSETRTFNSPLHF.

CDR3 protein: CSANSGTGNTEAFF. The CDR3 DNA follows: TGCAGTGCTAATTCCGGGACAGGGAACACTGAAGCTTTCTTT. The J gene is TRBJ1-1, the V gene TRBV20-1; 8 positions agree with TRBD1. Trimming cost V 4 bases and J 1 base; bases outside gene matches: 5. Germline V lookup: CDR1 DFQATT, CDR2 SNEGSKA (reference sequence). CDR3 length: 14 residues.

This clonotype has only a few counts. The rearrangement links TRBV2 to TRBJ2-3; D may correspond to TRBD1 or TRBD2 (5 bases each). The CDR3 runs to 13 residues. Germline loops: CDR1 SNHLY, CDR2 FYNNEI. V shed 6 bases and J shed 4 bases, with 11 bases lying between them. The DNA for the CDR3 is TGTGCCAGCAGAGTCGGGGCCCCAGATACGCAGTATTTT. Translation gives CASRVGAPDTQYF. The full variable domain, rest sourced from reference TRBV2 and TRBJ2-3, is EPEVTQTPSHQVTQMGQEVILRCVPISNHLYFYWYRQILGQKVEFLVSFYNNEISEKSEIFDDQFSVERPDGSNFTLKIRSTKLEDSAMYFCASRVGAPDTQYFGPGTRLTVL.